This T cell receptor beta chain appears in the sequencing data of a study of T cell responses to AZD1222 COVID-19 vaccine. Measured with immunoSEQ multiplex PCR; TCRdb has only the in-frame clones, and not every one. Found here are around 210,000 clones, 90% to 95% of them singletons; the top ten hold around 1.8%. Germline values: CDR1 LNHNV, CDR2 YYDKDF (reference sequence). V gave up 8 bases and J gave up 2 bases, with 6 bases separating them. The CDR3 has 12 residues. This TCR was sampled from an adult who received the MenACWY meningococcal vaccine as a control. The source material was peripheral blood, sampled 28 days after the second dose of the MenACWY control vaccine. J is TRBJ2-2 and V is TRBV15; no clear D. CDR3 DNA: TGTGCCACCGCTATAAACACCGGGGAGCTGTTTTTT. Its translation is CATAINTGELFF.